Detailed here is one T cell receptor (beta chain). This specimen comes from a study of shared clonotypes between healthy human individuals. This CDR3 contains 14 residues. The V and J ends lost 6 bases and 1 base respectively, with 12 bases between them. Germline V gene sequence: CDR1 ENHRY, CDR2 SYGVKD. Per the authors' pipeline: Filtering differed because ImmunoSEQ produced junction-only sequences that carried no quality scores. Method: immunoSEQ multiplex PCR; TCRdb's copy keeps in-frame clones and lacks some. Clonal size and the V and J genes are those of that table, whereas D and trimming came from the DNA. This sample has 2 million to 2.5 million clones; 95% occur once, and the top ten carry around 0.13%.

The V call is TRBV10-3, the J call TRBJ1-1; unclear D gene. Material for sequencing was naive CD4+ T cells sorted from blood. Subset in this sample: CD45RA+ positively selected. This clonotype was sampled from a man aged 18 to 30 in good health. The CDR3 is CAISARSPNTEAFF. CDR3 DNA: TGTGCCATCAGCGCCAGGTCCCCGAACACTGAAGCTTTCTTT.